Listed below are T cell receptor beta chains from one sample, sequenced in a study of blood T cells in healthy people across ages. TCRdb passed the 5' RACE reads through MiXCR, listing each CDR3 protein once. The repertoire includes almost 550,000 distinct CDR3 sequences, approximately 25% of them detected once, and around 10% sits in the top ten. The same sample was also used in a study of T cells of mothers and their children.

Specimen: blood. The receptors originated from a boy between 10 and 17 years old in good health. The CDR3 runs from the conserved cysteine through the conserved F or W.

12 TRBV6-1 CASSEFSNEQFF
19 TRBV9 CASSVNSLAGTTLQETQYF
16 TRBV7-2 CASSLVGGGGTDTQYF
16 TRBV20-1 CSALTLGGEDYNEQFF
14 TRBV6-2/TRBV6-3 CAGEATGINEKLFF
12 TRBV14 CASSQWGGEQFF
14 TRBV29-1 CSVEGGGIGEKLFF
15 TRBV6-6 CASMKLRDSGYEQYF
15 TRBV4-3 CASSQGGTAHYEQYF
16 TRBV7-9 CASSLVGPSGRNEQFF
13 TRBV5-1 CASSWDPNYGYTF
13 TRBV20-1 CSARTWGYYEQYF
16 TRBV5-1 CASSPLDRGRGETQYF
15 TRBV6-6 CASSRLAGSSYEQYF
16 TRBV2 CASGPKIVVVDTEAFF
15 TRBV28 CASSLAGGSNQPQHF
15 TRBV4-3 CASSLELGASYEQYF
17 TRBV2 CASSEVILAGSTDTQYF
18 TRBV4-1 CASSQDRSGTSSTDTQYF
16 TRBV18 CASSSFTGGVDYEQYF
11 TRBV20-1 CSARMIYEQYF
17 TRBV7-2 CASSLGLVGRLGYEQYF
15 TRBV6-6 CASSYGGGGPYEQYF
16 TRBV20-1 CSAGKLGYTLQETQYF
16 TRBV9 CASSLGTGRYQETQYF
16 TRBV9 CASSVARTSGADTQYF
14 TRBV28 CASRGQGRGNTIYF
16 TRBV9 CASSGWGTGMGNEQFF
13 TRBV3-1 CASSSMYPEKLFF
16 TRBV20-1 CSARDPTGDSGNTIYF
12 TRBV28 CASSLRNQPQHF
14 TRBV5-1 CASSSGTGNYEQYF
16 TRBV5-1 CASSLGLQGATTEAFF
12 TRBV5-1 CASSKSPHEQYF
12 TRBV20-1 CSAPGYGETQYF
12 TRBV6-1 CASGWSQETQYF
15 TRBV7-9 CASSLVQAINYGYTF
12 TRBV29-1 CSVRGLHYGYTF
16 TRBV3-1 CASSRWRAGVGETQYF
17 TRBV4-3 CASSQGGQVISGNTIYF
12 TRBV20-1 CSARNRDTEAFF
18 TRBV27 CASSPSDRASRTNEKLFF
15 TRBV2 CASRAWGTGGEKLFF
13 TRBV9 CASSVDGADTQYF
12 TRBV27 CASRTGITEAFF
13 TRBV7-9 CASSPDRGNTIYF